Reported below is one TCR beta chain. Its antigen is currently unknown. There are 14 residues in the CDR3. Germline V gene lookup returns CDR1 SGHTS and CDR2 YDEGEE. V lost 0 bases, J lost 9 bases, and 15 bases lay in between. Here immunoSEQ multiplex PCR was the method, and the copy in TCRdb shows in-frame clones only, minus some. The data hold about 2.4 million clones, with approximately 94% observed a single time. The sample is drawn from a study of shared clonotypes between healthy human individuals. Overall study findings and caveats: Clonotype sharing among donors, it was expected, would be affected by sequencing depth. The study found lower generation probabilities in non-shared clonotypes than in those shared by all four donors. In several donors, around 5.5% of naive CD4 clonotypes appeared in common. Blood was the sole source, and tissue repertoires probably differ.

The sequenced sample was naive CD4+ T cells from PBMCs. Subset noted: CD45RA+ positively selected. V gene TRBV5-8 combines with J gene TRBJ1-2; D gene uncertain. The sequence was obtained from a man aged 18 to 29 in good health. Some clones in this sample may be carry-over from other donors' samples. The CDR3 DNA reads TGTGCCAGCAGCTTGGGGGCACCGGGTCGTCGCTACACCTTC. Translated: CASSLGAPGRRYTF.